This T cell receptor beta chain stems from a study of OX40 agonist ivuxolimab in advanced cancers. Study-wide context: Every 2 weeks, patients received ivuxolimab intravenously, dosed at 0.01 to 10 mg/kg. General study points: The study observed clonal expansion of CD4+ and CD8+ blood T cells by week 6 at 0.1 to 3.0 mg/kg. Antigen specificity of clonally expanded peripheral T cells was not established.

This CDR3 contains 14 residues. Germline trimming cut 5 bases from V and 5 bases from J; bases unmatched to any gene: 5. Germline V gene sequence: CDR1 SGHAT, CDR2 FQNNGV. Concerning this clone: Its matching antigen is unknown.

Assay: immunoSEQ multiplex PCR; the TCRdb copy retains only in-frame clones and omits some. The sample holds approximately 100,000 clones; approximately 90% are singletons and the top ten take roughly 0.84%. The sequence was collected from an adult with an advanced solid tumor such as melanoma, head and neck, liver or kidney cancer. The sample consisted of CD4+ or CD8+ T cells sorted from blood, taken in a trial of the OX40 agonist ivuxolimab. The V call is TRBV11-2, the J call TRBJ1-4; the match to TRBD1 covers 7 bases. CDR3 sequence: CASSIQGNNEKLFF. The CDR3 coding sequence is TGTGCCAGCAGCATACAGGGGAACAATGAAAAACTGTTTTTT.